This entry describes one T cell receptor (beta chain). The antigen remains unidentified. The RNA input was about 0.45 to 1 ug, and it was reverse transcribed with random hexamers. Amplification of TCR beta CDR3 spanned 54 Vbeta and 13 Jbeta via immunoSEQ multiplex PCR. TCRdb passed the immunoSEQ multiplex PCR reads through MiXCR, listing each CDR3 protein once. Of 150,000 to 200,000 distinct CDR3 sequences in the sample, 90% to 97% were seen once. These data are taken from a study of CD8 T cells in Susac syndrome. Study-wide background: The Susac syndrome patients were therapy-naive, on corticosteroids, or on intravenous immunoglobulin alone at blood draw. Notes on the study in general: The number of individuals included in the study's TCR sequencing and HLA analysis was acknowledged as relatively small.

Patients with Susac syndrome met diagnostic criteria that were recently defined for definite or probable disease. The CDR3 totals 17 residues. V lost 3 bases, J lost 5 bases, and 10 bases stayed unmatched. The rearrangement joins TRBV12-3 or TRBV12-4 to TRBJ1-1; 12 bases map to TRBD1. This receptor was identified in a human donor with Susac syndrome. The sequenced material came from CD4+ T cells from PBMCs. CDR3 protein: CASSFSGQGAGGTEAFF. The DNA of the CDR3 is TGTGCCAGCAGTTTTTCGGGACAGGGGGCAGGGGGTACTGAAGCTTTCTTT.